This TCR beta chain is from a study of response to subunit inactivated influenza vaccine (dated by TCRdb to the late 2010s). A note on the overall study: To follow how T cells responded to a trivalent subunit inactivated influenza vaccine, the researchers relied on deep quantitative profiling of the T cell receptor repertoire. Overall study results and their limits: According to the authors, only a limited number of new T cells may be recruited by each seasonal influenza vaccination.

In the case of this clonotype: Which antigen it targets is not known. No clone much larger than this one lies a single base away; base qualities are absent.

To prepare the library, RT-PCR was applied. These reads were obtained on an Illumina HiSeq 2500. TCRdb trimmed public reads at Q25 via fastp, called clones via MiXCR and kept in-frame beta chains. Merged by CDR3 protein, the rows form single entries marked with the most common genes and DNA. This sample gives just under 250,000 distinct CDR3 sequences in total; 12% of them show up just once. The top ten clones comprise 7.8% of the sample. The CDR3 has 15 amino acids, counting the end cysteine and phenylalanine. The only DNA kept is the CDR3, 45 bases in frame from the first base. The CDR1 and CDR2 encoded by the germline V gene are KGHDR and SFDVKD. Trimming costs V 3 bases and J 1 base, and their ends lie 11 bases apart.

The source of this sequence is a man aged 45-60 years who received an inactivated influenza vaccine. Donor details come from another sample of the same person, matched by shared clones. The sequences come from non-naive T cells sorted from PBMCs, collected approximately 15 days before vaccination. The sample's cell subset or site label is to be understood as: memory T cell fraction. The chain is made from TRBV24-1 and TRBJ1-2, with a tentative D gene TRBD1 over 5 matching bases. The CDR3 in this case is CATSDTTGDNYGYTF. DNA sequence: TGTGCCACCAGTGATACCACAGGAGATAACTATGGCTACACCTTC.